This TCR beta chain appears in the sequencing data of a study of blood T cells in healthy people across ages. Concerning this clonotype itself: Its antigen is not known.

Study observations and caveats: Investigators treated diversity estimates from one million T cells as underestimates. A strong correlation was seen between TCR beta diversity and naive T cell percentage. Conclusively comparing naive with antigen-experienced cells was impossible with unsorted PBMCs.

Through a sample-barcoded 5' primer and a J-beta primer mix, a second PCR was run for about 6 to 11 cycles. Researchers report that each sample yielded at least 3 million CDR3-containing paired-end reads. TCRdb called the 5' RACE reads again in MiXCR, with one record for every CDR3 protein. This table holds fewer than 950,000 distinct CDR3 sequences, under 40% found once. The sequence came from a man aged 18 to 30 in good health. The material sequenced was blood.

The CDR3 nucleotides are TGCGCCAGCAGCCGAGGACAGGGGGGCGACACCGGGGAGCTGTTTTTT. Its translation is CASSRGQGGDTGELFF. This chain connects TRBV4-3 to TRBJ2-2; 10 bases map to TRBD1. The CDR3 has 16 residues. CDR1 is LGHNA, CDR2 YSLEER, per germline. V was clipped by 4 bases and J by 3 bases; unmatched bases: 5.